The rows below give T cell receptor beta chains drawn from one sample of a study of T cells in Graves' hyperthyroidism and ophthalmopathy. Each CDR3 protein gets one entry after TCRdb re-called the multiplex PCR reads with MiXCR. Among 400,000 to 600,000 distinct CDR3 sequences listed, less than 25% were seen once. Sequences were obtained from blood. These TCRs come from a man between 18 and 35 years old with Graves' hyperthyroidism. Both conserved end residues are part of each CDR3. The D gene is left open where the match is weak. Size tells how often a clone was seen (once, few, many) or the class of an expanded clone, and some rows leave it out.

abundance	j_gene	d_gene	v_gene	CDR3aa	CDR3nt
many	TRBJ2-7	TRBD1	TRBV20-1	CSADPGQGTPYEQYF	TGCAGTGCTGATCCGGGACAGGGGACCCCCTACGAGCAGTACTTC
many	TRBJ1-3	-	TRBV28	CASSGSVALYGNTIYF	TGTGCCAGCAGCGGCAGCGTGGCGTTGTACGGAAACACCATATATTTT
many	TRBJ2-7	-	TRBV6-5	CATTVGAASSYEQYF	TGTGCCACCACGGTCGGGGCAGCATCCTCCTACGAGCAGTACTTC
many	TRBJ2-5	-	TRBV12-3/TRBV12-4	CASKGGPETQYF	TGTGCGAGCAAAGGGGGGCCGGAGACCCAGTACTTC
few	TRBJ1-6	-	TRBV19	CASSLRGDYKPLHF	TGTGCCAGTAGTCTTAGAGGGGACTACAAACCCCTCCACTTT
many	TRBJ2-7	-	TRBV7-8	CASSPSYRDEQYF	TGTGCCAGCAGCCCTTCTTACAGGGACGAGCAGTACTTC
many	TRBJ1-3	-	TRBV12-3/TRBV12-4	CASSLSMGSGNTIYF	TGTGCCAGCAGTTTAAGTATGGGGAGTGGAAACACCATATATTTT
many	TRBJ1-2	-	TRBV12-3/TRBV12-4	CASSLGIGNYGYTF	TGTGCCAGCAGTTTAGGGATAGGGAACTATGGCTACACCTTC
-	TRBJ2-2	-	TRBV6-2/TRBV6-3	CASSYSFTLREDTGELFF	TGTGCCAGCAGTTACTCGTTCACGCTGCGAGAAGACACCGGGGAGCTGTTTTTT
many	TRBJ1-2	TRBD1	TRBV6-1	CASTSYRGPLYGYTF	TGTGCCAGCACTAGCTACAGGGGTCCTCTTTATGGCTACACCTTC
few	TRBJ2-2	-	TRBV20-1	CSARDRSGVNTGELFF	TGCAGTGCTAGAGATCGATCGGGGGTAAACACCGGGGAGCTGTTTTTT
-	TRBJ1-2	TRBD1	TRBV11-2	CASSPTLGQKIYGYTF	TGTGCCAGCAGCCCTACCTTGGGACAGAAGATATATGGCTACACCTTC
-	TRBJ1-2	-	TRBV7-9	CASTPTGDLRRGYTF	TGTGCCAGCACTCCCACAGGAGACCTTAGACGCGGCTACACCTTC
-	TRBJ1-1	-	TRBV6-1	CASSPTDQNTEAFF	TGTGCCAGCAGTCCTACAGACCAGAACACTGAAGCTTTCTTT
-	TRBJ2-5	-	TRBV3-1	CASSQEWEDLPQETQYF	TGTGCCAGCAGCCAAGAGTGGGAGGATCTCCCACAAGAGACCCAGTACTTC
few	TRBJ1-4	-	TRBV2	CASSPGPRRGTNEKLFF	TGTGCCAGCAGCCCCGGGCCGAGAAGAGGAACTAATGAAAAACTGTTTTTT
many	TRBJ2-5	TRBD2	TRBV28	CASSPRAGGKIETQYF	TGTGCCAGCAGCCCCCGCGCGGGGGGTAAAATTGAGACCCAGTACTTC
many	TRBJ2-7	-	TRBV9	CASSVGSSSYEQYF	TGTGCCAGCAGCGTAGGCAGCTCCTCCTACGAGCAGTACTTC
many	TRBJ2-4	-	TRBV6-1	CASKPVGGRGLAKNIKYF	TGTGCCAGCAAGCCGGTCGGCGGGCGAGGGTTAGCCAAAAACATTAAGTACTTC
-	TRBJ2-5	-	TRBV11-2	CASSLGSSGETQYF	TGTGCCAGCAGCCTAGGGAGTTCGGGAGAGACCCAGTACTTC
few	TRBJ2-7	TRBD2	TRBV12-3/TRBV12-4	CASSLYGGVSYEQYF	TGTGCCAGCAGTTTATATGGGGGGGTTTCCTACGAGCAGTACTTC
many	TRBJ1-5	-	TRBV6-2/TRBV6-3	CASSYLGHLSNQPQHF	TGTGCCAGCAGTTACTTGGGACATCTTAGCAATCAGCCCCAGCATTTT
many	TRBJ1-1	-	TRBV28	CASSFHRVPREAFF	TGTGCCAGCAGTTTCCACAGGGTCCCGAGGGAAGCTTTCTTT
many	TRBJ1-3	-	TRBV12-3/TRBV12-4	CASSLGVGVDGNTIYF	TGTGCCAGCAGTTTAGGTGTGGGCGTTGATGGAAACACCATATATTTT
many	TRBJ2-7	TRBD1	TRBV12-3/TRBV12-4	CASSGRVTGKYEQYF	TGTGCCAGCAGTGGCAGAGTGACAGGGAAGTACGAGCAGTACTTC
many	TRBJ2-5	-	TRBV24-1	CATSDFPGVETQYF	TGTGCCACCAGTGATTTCCCGGGGGTCGAGACCCAGTACTTC
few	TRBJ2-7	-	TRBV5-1	CASSQQANEEYF	TGCGCCAGCAGCCAGCAAGCTAATGAGGAGTACTTC
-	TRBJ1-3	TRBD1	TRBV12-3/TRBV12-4	CASSKDRVFGNTIYF	TGTGCCAGCAGCAAGGACAGGGTCTTTGGAAACACCATATATTTT
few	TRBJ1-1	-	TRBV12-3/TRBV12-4	CASSLRTPNTEAFF	TGTGCCAGCAGCTTAAGGACACCGAACACTGAAGCTTTCTTT
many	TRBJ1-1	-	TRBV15	CATSRMAGNTEAFF	TGTGCCACCAGCAGGATGGCAGGGAACACTGAAGCTTTCTTT
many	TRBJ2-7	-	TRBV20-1	CSARGPIGYEQYF	TGCAGTGCTAGAGGTCCTATCGGGTACGAGCAGTACTTC
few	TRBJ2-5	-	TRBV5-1	CASSLGGWPGQETQYF	TGCGCCAGCAGCTTGGGGGGTTGGCCAGGCCAAGAGACCCAGTACTTC
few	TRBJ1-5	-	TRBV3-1	CASSQTLNQPQHF	TGTGCCAGCAGCCAAACCCTCAATCAGCCCCAGCATTTT
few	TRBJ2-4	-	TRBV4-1	CASSQVGSKGSKNIQYF	TGCGCCAGCAGCCAAGTCGGGTCGAAGGGGAGCAAAAACATTCAGTACTTC
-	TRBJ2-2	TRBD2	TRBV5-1	CASSWGLAGTGELFF	TGCGCCAGCAGCTGGGGACTAGCGGGTACCGGGGAGCTGTTTTTT
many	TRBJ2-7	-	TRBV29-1	CSTLHAYEQYF	TGCAGCACCCTACACGCCTACGAGCAGTACTTC
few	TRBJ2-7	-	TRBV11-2	CASSLGDSPEGYEQYF	TGTGCCAGCAGCTTAGGCGACTCCCCGGAAGGCTACGAGCAGTACTTC
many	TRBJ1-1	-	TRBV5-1	CASSLFESGNTEAFF	TGCGCCAGCAGCTTGTTTGAGTCCGGGAACACTGAAGCTTTCTTT
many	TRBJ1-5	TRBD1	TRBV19	CASSPEGQGREPQHF	TGTGCCAGTAGTCCCGAAGGACAGGGGAGGGAGCCCCAGCATTTT
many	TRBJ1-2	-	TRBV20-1	CSASYGYTF	TGCAGTGCGTCCTATGGCTACACCTTC
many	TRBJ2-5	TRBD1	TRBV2	CASSEARTGRRETQYF	TGTGCCAGCAGTGAAGCTAGGACAGGGAGGCGAGAGACCCAGTACTTC
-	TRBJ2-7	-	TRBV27	CASSLYTLGEQYF	TGTGCCAGCAGTCTATATACATTGGGAGAGCAGTACTTC
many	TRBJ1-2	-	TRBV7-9	CASSLGPSQDYGYTF	TGTGCCAGCAGCTTAGGTCCATCTCAGGACTATGGCTACACCTTC
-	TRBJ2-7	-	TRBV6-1	CASTMGSYEQYF	TGTGCCAGCACAATGGGCTCCTACGAGCAGTACTTC
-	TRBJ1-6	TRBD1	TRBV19	CASSSWDSPSPLHF	TGTGCCAGTAGTTCGTGGGACAGCCCTTCACCCCTCCACTTT
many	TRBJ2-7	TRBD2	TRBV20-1	CSASVIGEGEQYF	TGCAGTGCGTCCGTTATTGGGGAGGGGGAGCAGTACTTC
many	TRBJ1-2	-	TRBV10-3	CAISESREQGYTF	TGTGCCATCAGTGAGTCGAGGGAACAGGGCTACACCTTC
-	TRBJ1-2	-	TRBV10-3	CAISEGIGNYGYTF	TGTGCCATCAGTGAGGGAATAGGCAACTATGGCTACACCTTC
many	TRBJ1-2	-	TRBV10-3	CAISDLGLRGYTF	TGTGCCATCAGTGATCTCGGACTGCGGGGCTACACCTTC
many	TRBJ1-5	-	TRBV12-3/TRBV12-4	CASTHLDNQPQHF	TGTGCCAGCACCCACCTTGACAATCAGCCCCAGCATTTT
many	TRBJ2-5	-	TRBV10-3	CAISDRGVLETQYF	TGTGCCATCAGTGACAGGGGGGTCCTGGAGACCCAGTACTTC
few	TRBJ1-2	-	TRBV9	CASSARVPDGANYGYTF	TGTGCCAGCAGCGCCCGAGTTCCCGACGGGGCTAACTATGGCTACACCTTC
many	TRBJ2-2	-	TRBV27	CASAWRNTGELFF	TGTGCCAGCGCCTGGCGGAACACCGGGGAGCTGTTTTTT
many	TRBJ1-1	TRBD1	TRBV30	CAWIAGGTEAFF	TGTGCCTGGATAGCAGGGGGGACTGAAGCTTTCTTT
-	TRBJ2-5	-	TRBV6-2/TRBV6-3	CASSYRSETQYF	TGTGCCAGCAGTTACCGAAGCGAGACCCAGTACTTC